Listed below are T cell receptor beta chains from one sample, sequenced in a study of CD8 T cells in Susac syndrome. Via MiXCR, TCRdb re-called the immunoSEQ multiplex PCR reads, giving one row per CDR3 protein. Of roughly 200,000 distinct CDR3 sequences in the sample, roughly 95% are singletons; the top ten hold about 0.15%. The source material was CD8+ T cells from PBMCs. These receptors came from a human donor with multiple sclerosis. CDR3s include the opening cysteine and the closing phenylalanine or tryptophan. Fields, in order: D gene, J gene, V gene, clone size, CDR3 DNA, CDR3 protein. A D gene is named only where the DNA matches it firmly. Size is omitted from some rows. Given values are once, few, many or a class for expanded clones.

>.|TRBJ2-1|TRBV5-1|.
TGCGCCAGCATGTTGGTGGATGAGCAGTTCTTC
CASMLVDEQFF
>TRBD1|TRBJ2-5|TRBV2|.
TGTGCCAGCATGTGGACAGGGGGACAGGAGACCCAGTACTTC
CASMWTGGQETQYF
>.|TRBJ2-3|TRBV12-3/TRBV12-4|few
TGTGCCAGTACTACAGATACGCAGTATTTT
CASTTDTQYF
>.|TRBJ2-3|TRBV28|.
TGTGCCAGCAGTTTTGGCCAGGGTTGGACAGATACGCAGTATTTT
CASSFGQGWTDTQYF
>.|TRBJ2-7|TRBV29-1|.
TGCAGCGTTGAAGATCGAGACTCACGCTCCTACGAGCAGTACTTC
CSVEDRDSRSYEQYF
>.|TRBJ1-2|TRBV29-1|.
TGCAGCGTTTTTGGGGGGCCCGACACAGAGATTTATGGCTACACCTTC
CSVFGGPDTEIYGYTF
>.|TRBJ2-7|TRBV30|few
TGTGCCTGGAGCTGGACCGCTGGAGAGCAGTACTTC
CAWSWTAGEQYF
>.|TRBJ1-1|TRBV15|.
TGTGCCACCAGCAGAGAAAGGGGGTTCGCTGAAGCTTTCTTT
CATSRERGFAEAFF
>TRBD2|TRBJ2-1|TRBV9|.
TGTGCCAGCAGCACCCGACTAGCGGGAGAGAACAATGAGCAGTTCTTC
CASSTRLAGENNEQFF
>.|TRBJ2-7|TRBV20-1|.
TGCTCGACGCGGGGCCAAGGCTCCGAGCAGTACTTC
CSTRGQGSEQYF
>TRBD1|TRBJ1-4|TRBV15|.
TGTGCCACCAGCAACGACAGGGGCGTGAATGAAAAACTGTTTTTT
CATSNDRGVNEKLFF
>.|TRBJ1-1|TRBV20-1|.
TGCAGTGCGGGAGGGGTAGGGGACATCACTGAAGCTTTCTTT
CSAGGVGDITEAFF
>.|TRBJ1-1|TRBV7-3|few
TGTGCCAGCACTCTGGGCCGGGACACTGAAGCTTTCTTT
CASTLGRDTEAFF
>TRBD1|TRBJ2-5|TRBV27|.
TGTGCCAGCAGTTCCCCGGGACAGGGTGAAGAGACCCAGTACTTC
CASSSPGQGEETQYF
>.|TRBJ2-3|TRBV7-8|.
TGTGCCAGCAGCTTAGCGCGACTAGGCACGGGAGATACGCAGTATTTT
CASSLARLGTGDTQYF
>.|TRBJ2-1|TRBV6-6|.
TGTGCCAGCAGCTACTGGTACAATGAGCAGTTCTTC
CASSYWYNEQFF
>.|TRBJ2-7|TRBV11-2|.
TGTGCCAGCAGTTTAGAGGCCAGGGAATACGAGCAGTACTTC
CASSLEAREYEQYF
>TRBD2|TRBJ2-3|TRBV20-1|once
TGCAGTGCTAGAGATCAGGGACTAGTGGGACTTGCTAGCACAGATACGCAGTATTTT
CSARDQGLVGLASTDTQYF
>.|TRBJ2-7|TRBV5-6|.
TGTGCCAGCAGTTCTCGCCTTATGAGCTCCTACGAGCAGTACTTC
CASSSRLMSSYEQYF
>TRBD1|TRBJ1-2|TRBV27|.
TGTGCCAGCAGTTTGTACTTTAGACAGGGGACGCACTATGGCTACACCTTC
CASSLYFRQGTHYGYTF
>TRBD1|TRBJ1-5|TRBV6-6|.
TGTGCCAGCAGGGGGAGGGACAGACTGTTTCAGCCCCAGCATTTT
CASRGRDRLFQPQHF
>TRBD2|TRBJ2-5|TRBV27|.
TGTGCCAGCAGTTCAAATACCGCTAGCGGGGGACAAGAGACCCAGTACTTC
CASSSNTASGGQETQYF
>.|TRBJ2-4|TRBV23-1|.
TGCGCCAGCAGTCAATCGTACAGCAGCCTCAAAAACATTCAGTACTTC
CASSQSYSSLKNIQYF
>.|TRBJ2-2|TRBV3-1|.
TGTGCCAGCAGCCAGGGATATATCGGGGAGCTGTTTTTT
CASSQGYIGELFF
>.|TRBJ2-5|TRBV28|.
TGTGCCAGCACCCGGACGTTGAGGGAGACCCAGTACTTC
CASTRTLRETQYF
>TRBD1|TRBJ2-5|TRBV2|.
TGTGCCAGCAGGGGGACAGGGGGCTCCGAGACCCAGTACTTC
CASRGTGGSETQYF
>.|TRBJ2-7|TRBV29-1|.
TGCAGCGTTGAGGGTTTTTCGGCGGAACTAGCCTACGAGCAGTACTTC
CSVEGFSAELAYEQYF
>.|TRBJ2-7|TRBV12-3/TRBV12-4|.
TGTGCCAGCAGGTCAAATAATTACGAGCAGTACTTC
CASRSNNYEQYF
>.|TRBJ2-2|TRBV20-1|.
TGCAGTGCTAGAGTTGGGGGCCCGGACACCGGGGAGCTGTTTTTT
CSARVGGPDTGELFF
>.|TRBJ2-5|TRBV4-1|once
TGCGCCAGCAGCCAGACTCCGGGACGGACACAAGAGACCCAGTACTTC
CASSQTPGRTQETQYF
>.|TRBJ1-2|TRBV30|.
TGTGCCTACAGGGTATGGGACTATGGCTACACCTTC
CAYRVWDYGYTF
>TRBD2|TRBJ2-3|TRBV2|.
TGTGCCAACACGGGACTACCGAGCACAGATACGCAGTATTTT
CANTGLPSTDTQYF
>TRBD1|TRBJ1-3|TRBV28|once
TGTGCCAGCAGCCCAGGGGGCGTTGGAAACACCATATATTTT
CASSPGGVGNTIYF
>.|TRBJ1-2|TRBV2|.
TGTGCCAGCAGTGATGGGCAGGAATACTATGGCTACACCTTC
CASSDGQEYYGYTF
>TRBD2|TRBJ2-7|TRBV29-1|.
TGCAGCGTTCCCCAGGAGGGGAGGGCGCAGTACTTC
CSVPQEGRAQYF
>.|TRBJ2-5|TRBV11-2|.
TGTGCCAGCAGCTCGGTCTTTTTGTGGGAGACCCAGTACTTC
CASSSVFLWETQYF
>TRBD2|TRBJ2-1|TRBV2|once
TGTGCCAGCAGTTTAGGACTAGCAATGGGTGAGCAGTTCTTC
CASSLGLAMGEQFF
>.|TRBJ1-1|TRBV27|.
TGTGCCAGCACCCAGGGTCTGGACACTGAAGCTTTCTTT
CASTQGLDTEAFF
>.|TRBJ2-2|TRBV3-1|.
TGTGCCAGCAGCCCACATCTCCCCAGGACGAACACCGGGGAGCTGTTTTTT
CASSPHLPRTNTGELFF
>TRBD2|TRBJ2-3|TRBV7-4|.
TGTGCCAGCAGCTGTAACACCACCCGGACTAGCGGGAGACGTAGGACAGATACGCAGTATTTT
CASSCNTTRTSGRRRTDTQYF
>.|TRBJ2-3|TRBV9|few
TGTGCCAGCAGCGCTCAGGGAGGACGCACAGATACGCAGTATTTT
CASSAQGGRTDTQYF
>TRBD1|TRBJ2-2|TRBV9|.
TGTGCCAGCACCCTCTCGGGGACAGGGTCATCCGGGGAGCTGTTTTTT
CASTLSGTGSSGELFF
>.|TRBJ2-7|TRBV11-2|.
TGTGCCAGCAGCCTAGGACGCCTCGACGTACACGAGCAGTACTTC
CASSLGRLDVHEQYF